The 24 T cell receptor beta chains reported below all come from one sample, sequenced in a study of T cells in Graves' hyperthyroidism and ophthalmopathy. TCR beta CDR3 sequences were amplified from RNA transcripts. HTBI primers were the set used in a first-round RT-PCR of the TCR CDR3. TCRdb used MiXCR to reprocess the multiplex PCR reads, holding one entry per CDR3 protein. The repertoire holds about 250,000 distinct CDR3 sequences, about 20% seen once, with about 60% in the top ten. The sequenced material came from blood. Every receptor here comes from a man between 25 and 39 years old with Graves' ophthalmopathy.

V gene TRBV12-3 or TRBV12-4 combines with J gene TRBJ2-7, with TRBD2 matching over 11 bases. Trimming removed 4 bases from V and 8 bases from J; junction bases left unmatched: 4. The CDR3 consists of 13 residues. The chain's CDR3 is CASSYSGRAKQYF. CDR3 nucleotides: TGTGCCAGCAGTTATAGCGGGAGGGCCAAGCAGTACTTC.

CDR3 residues: CSARQGLSNTEAFF. The CDR3 bases are TGCAGCGCAAGACAGGGGCTCTCGAACACTGAAGCTTTCTTT. V and J are TRBV29-1 and TRBJ1-1, with TRBD1 matching over 8 bases. The CDR3 runs to 14 residues. CDR1 SQVTM and CDR2 ANQGSEA come from the germline V gene. The trim removed 7 bases at V and 1 base at J, leaving 8 bases unmatched.

The chain combines TRBV29-1 with TRBJ2-1, with D possibly being TRBD1 (6 bases). CDR3 length: 15 residues. The germline V and J ends were trimmed by 4 bases and 5 bases, with 18 bases remaining between them. From germline, CDR1 is SQVTM and CDR2 ANQGSEA. The DNA of the CDR3 is TGCAGCGTTGGCCGTGACAGGATCAGTCACAATGAGCAGTTCTTC. It is translated as CSVGRDRISHNEQFF.

This chain connects TRBV7-6 to TRBJ2-5; TRBD2 matches 8 bases. The germline V gene has CDR1 SGHVS and CDR2 FNYEAQ. J gave up 0 bases and V 5 bases, and 11 bases lay outside the gene matches. The CDR3 runs to 17 residues. CDR3 bases: TGTGCCAGCAGCCACCCCCGCGTAGCGGGGTACCAAGAGACCCAGTACTTC. Protein: CASSHPRVAGYQETQYF.

This clonotype turned up a few times. The rearrangement links TRBV10-3 to TRBJ1-6, with a possible D match to TRBD1 (5 bases). Trimming shortened V by 3 bases and J by 5 bases, and 5 bases separated the two germline ends. The CDR3 runs to 13 residues. The V gene's germline CDR1 is ENHRY and CDR2 SYGVKD. CDR3 nucleotides: TGTGCCATCAGTGACAGGGATAATTCACCCCTCCACTTT. It yields the protein CAISDRDNSPLHF.

This clonotype was seen ten or more times. The chain is built from TRBV11-3 and TRBJ2-2, with 11 bases identical to TRBD2. Trimming removed 5 bases from V and 7 bases from J; junction bases left unmatched: 6. Germline assignment: CDR1 SGHNT and CDR2 YENEEA. This CDR3 has 15 residues. This chain's CDR3 is CASSRLAGQGGELFF. The CDR3 DNA sequence: TGTGCCAGCAGCCGACTAGCGGGACAGGGCGGGGAGCTGTTTTTT.

This clonotype was found many times. V gene TRBV2 combines with J gene TRBJ2-1; D remains ambiguous. CDR1 is SNHLY and CDR2 is FYNNEI in the germline V gene. The length of the CDR3 is 12 residues. V gave up 5 bases and J gave up 5 bases, with 7 bases separating them. CDR3 sequence reads: CASSRLDNEQFF. The CDR3 nucleotides are TGTGCCAGCAGTAGGTTGGACAATGAGCAGTTCTTC.

This clonotype was observed a handful of times. CDR3 DNA sequence: TGCAGCGTTGAGGGCATCCAAGAGACCCAGTACTTC. Protein: CSVEGIQETQYF. The J gene is TRBJ2-5, the V gene TRBV29-1; D uncertain. V dropped 3 bases and J dropped 1 base, with 6 bases sitting between them. The germline V gene has CDR1 SQVTM and CDR2 ANQGSEA. The CDR3 covers 12 residues.

This chain links TRBV20-1 with TRBJ2-7; 11 positions match TRBD2. Germline V gene sequence: CDR1 DFQATT, CDR2 SNEGSKA (reference sequence). The CDR3 runs 15 residues. V was pared by 3 bases and J by 4 bases, with 8 bases of the junction left unmatched. DNA for the CDR3: TGCAGTGCTAGGGCTCCCGGGACTAGCGGTTACGAGCAGTACTTC. Translating gives CSARAPGTSGYEQYF.

The chain joins TRBV6-1 to TRBJ2-5, with D hard to call. CDR3 length: 15 amino acids. The germline gives CDR1 MNHNS, CDR2 SASEGT. V lost 5 bases and J 5 bases, leaving 18 bases between the germline ends. The CDR3 spells CASSPRLPERETQYF. The CDR3 DNA follows: TGTGCCAGCAGTCCCCGACTTCCCGAACGGGAGACCCAGTACTTC.

This clonotype appeared many times. The chain employs TRBV3-1 and TRBJ2-1; 7 bases align to TRBD2. Germline CDR1 and CDR2: LGHDT and YNNKEL (reference sequence). The ends lost 1 base at V and 6 bases at J; junction bases unmatched: 3. The CDR3 length is 14 residues. The DNA of the CDR3 is TGTGCCAGCAGCCAAGGAGGCGGGAGCAATGAGCAGTTCTTC. Translated, it gives CASSQGGGSNEQFF.

V usage is TRBV7-3 and J usage is TRBJ2-3, with TRBD2 matching 8 bases. Germline CDR1 is SGHTA and CDR2 is FQGTGA. The CDR3 contains 15 residues. Trimming took 5 bases from V and 1 from J; bases not matched to a gene: 5. CDR3 region: CASSLAGWGTDTQYF. CDR3 coding DNA: TGTGCCAGCAGCCTAGCGGGTTGGGGCACAGATACGCAGTATTTT.

A word on this clonotype: The junction differs from germline at one of its ends, possibly a read error. V usage is TRBV7-7 and J usage is TRBJ1-2, with D possibly matching TRBD1 (5 bases). Germline V CDR1 and CDR2: SSHAT, FNYEAQ (reference sequence). This CDR3 is 16 amino acids long. CDR3 nucleotides: TGTGCTAGCAGCTTACGCCGGGGCCACGGGGGCTATGGCTACACCTTC. It encodes CASSLRRGHGGYGYTF.

The table lists this clonotype with many counts. V gene TRBV30 combines with J gene TRBJ1-2; a possible D gene is TRBD1 (5 bases). This CDR3 is built from 12 residues. CDR1 and CDR2 (germline): GTSNPN, SVGIG (reference sequence). Trimming shortened V by 3 bases and J by 3 bases, and 8 bases separated the two germline ends. In DNA, the CDR3 is TGTGCCTGGAGGGGGCGATACTATGGCTACACCTTC. It is translated as CAWRGRYYGYTF.

This clonotype was seen only a few times. The chain carries TRBV2 and TRBJ1-1, with D unresolved. Trimming took 0 bases from V and 9 from J, leaving 20 bases between them. The germline V gene encodes CDR1 SNHLY and CDR2 FYNNEI. The CDR3 is 16 residues long. The CDR3 DNA is TGTGCCAGCAGTGAAGCCCAAGTTAGTTCGGGGTTTAAAGCTTTCTTT. Amino acids: CASSEAQVSSGFKAFF.

V gene TRBV12-3 or TRBV12-4 combines with J gene TRBJ2-6; D is uncertain. The CDR3 covers 15 residues. V was pared by 6 bases and J by 2 bases, with 11 bases between. CDR3 coding DNA: TGTGCCAGCAGCCCCGAAGGGACTGGGGCCAACGTCCTGACTTTC. Translated: CASSPEGTGANVLTF.

V is TRBV7-9 and J is TRBJ2-7; 7 positions agree with TRBD1. V was pared by 1 base and J by 4 bases, with 1 base of the junction left unmatched. CDR1 is SEHNR, CDR2 FQNEAQ, per germline (reference sequence). This CDR3 contains 13 residues. As DNA, the CDR3 is TGTGCCAGCAGCTTAGGGGGACAGTACGAGCAGTACTTC. It codes for CASSLGGQYEQYF.

This clonotype was counted many times. In nucleotides, the CDR3 is TGTGCCAGGGACCCCTCTAGCGGGGGGGTAGAGACCCAGTACTTC. Protein: CARDPSSGGVETQYF. V and J are TRBV2 and TRBJ2-5; 12 bases are shared with TRBD2. Looked up from germline, CDR1 is SNHLY and CDR2 is FYNNEI. The V segment lost 9 bases and the J segment 4 bases; nucleotides outside the gene matches: 9. The length of the CDR3 is 15 residues.

The chain's CDR3 is CSVIDSWGSTEAFF. DNA of the CDR3: TGCAGCGTCATTGACAGCTGGGGTTCAACTGAAGCTTTCTTT. The V and J genes are TRBV29-1 and TRBJ1-1; possible D gene TRBD1, 5 bases. From germline, CDR1 is SQVTM and CDR2 ANQGSEA. CDR3 size: 14 residues. Deletions cut 6 bases from V and 5 bases from J, with 19 bases between. The whole variable domain, filled in from reference TRBV29-1 and TRBJ1-1, reads SAVISQKPSRDICQRGTSLTIQCQVDSQVTMMFWYRQQPGQSLTLIATANQGSEATYESGFVIDKFPISRPNLTFSTLTVSNMSPEDSSIYLCSVIDSWGSTEAFFGQGTRLTVV.

V gene TRBV7-9 combines with J gene TRBJ2-7; possibly TRBD2 for D (5 bases). The germline V gene has CDR1 SEHNR and CDR2 FQNEAQ (reference sequence). CDR3 size: 14 residues. Trimming shortened V by 5 bases and J by 3 bases, and 14 bases separated the two germline ends. This chain's CDR3 is CASSPRTPNYEQYF. DNA for the CDR3: TGTGCCAGCAGCCCGCGGACTCCAAACTACGAGCAGTACTTC.

The chain joins TRBV6-1 to TRBJ1-5, with D unclear. Trimming left V 6 bases short and J 4 bases short, with 10 bases between. Germline V gives CDR1 MNHNS, CDR2 SASEGT. There are 13 residues in the CDR3. In nucleotides, the CDR3 is TGTGCCAGCAGACACGACCGAAATCAGCCCCAGCATTTT. This translates into CASRHDRNQPQHF.

A note on this clonotype: One base away lies a much larger clone, so this may be a sequencing read error. The chain employs TRBV6-2 or TRBV6-3 and TRBJ1-2, with no clear D. Germline V gene lookup returns CDR1 MNHEY and CDR2 SVGEGT. This CDR3 comprises 14 residues. CDR3 protein: CASSYGLGSGGYAF. The CDR3, as DNA: TGTGCCAGCAGTTATGGGCTCGGGTCAGGAGGCTACGCCTTC.

The chain joins TRBV5-1 to TRBJ2-5, with D possibly TRBD1 on 6 matching bases. The V end was cut by 3 bases, the J end by 4 bases, with 16 bases between. The germline gives CDR1 SGHRS, CDR2 YFSETQ. The CDR3 totals 15 residues. The CDR3 here is CASSSLRQVGETQYF. Written as DNA, the CDR3 is TGCGCCAGCAGCTCCTTAAGACAGGTTGGAGAGACCCAGTACTTC.

The rearrangement joins TRBV28 to TRBJ1-1; tentative D call: TRBD1 (6 bases). The CDR3 extends over 15 amino acids. V lost 8 bases and J 6 bases, leaving 22 bases between the germline ends. Germline loops: CDR1 MDHEN, CDR2 SYDVKM. The CDR3 loop reads CASRKGSAGGPEAFF. CDR3 DNA sequence: TGTGCCAGCCGAAAGGGATCAGCGGGGGGCCCTGAAGCTTTCTTT.